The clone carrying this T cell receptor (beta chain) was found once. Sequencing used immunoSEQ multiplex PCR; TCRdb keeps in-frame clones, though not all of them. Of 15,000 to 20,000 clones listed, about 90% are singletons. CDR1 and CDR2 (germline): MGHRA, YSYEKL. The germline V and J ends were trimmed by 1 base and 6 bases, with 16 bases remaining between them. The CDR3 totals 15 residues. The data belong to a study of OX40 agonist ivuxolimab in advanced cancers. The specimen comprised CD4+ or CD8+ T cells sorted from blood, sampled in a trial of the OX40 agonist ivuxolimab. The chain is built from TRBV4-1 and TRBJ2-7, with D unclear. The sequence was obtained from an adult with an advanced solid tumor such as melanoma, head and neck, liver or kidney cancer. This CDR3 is CASSQGRLGRSEQYF. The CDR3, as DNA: TGCGCCAGCAGCCAAGGGCGTCTAGGAAGATCCGAGCAGTACTTC.